Detailed here is one TCR beta chain. The sample originates from a study of PD-L1 blockade in urothelial cancer. The table came from immunoSEQ multiplex PCR; TCRdb's copy has only in-frame clones and leaves some out. The sample holds 29,000 or so clones, around three quarters seen once. The CDR3 runs 14 residues. Germline V gene lookup returns CDR1 SGHTA and CDR2 FQGTGA. Trimming cost V 1 base and J 3 bases, with 8 bases left between them. The time point here: peripheral blood 6 weeks after treatment start. The chain recombines TRBV7-3 with TRBJ2-3, with a weak D call TRBD2 (5 bases). The material sequenced was PBMCs, taken around atezolizumab (anti-PD-L1) treatment. The receptor's source is a man aged 65-85 years with urothelial cancer. CDR3 region: CASSLNGITDTQYF. The CDR3 DNA reads as TGTGCCAGCAGCTTAAACGGGATTACAGATACGCAGTATTTT.